Presented here are 17 T cell receptor beta chains from one specimen sequenced in a study of identical twins. One entry per CDR3 protein, called by TCRdb with MiXCR from the 5' RACE reads. The sample records roughly 490,000 distinct CDR3 sequences, roughly an eighth being singletons. These sequences were also reported in another study, on yellow fever vaccine responses in identical twins.

Specimen: CD4+ T cells sorted from blood. The receptors originated from a woman under 30 in good health.

This rearrangement joins TRBV7-8 to TRBJ2-1; no clear D gene. The V end lost 5 bases, the J end lost 3 bases, and 17 bases lay between the germline ends. CDR3 length: 16 residues. Germline CDR1 reads SGHVS; CDR2 reads FQNEAQ. The CDR3 nucleotides read TGTGCCAGCAGCAAAAGAAACCCGGACCTCTACAATGAGCAGTTCTTC. Its translation is CASSKRNPDLYNEQFF. The whole variable domain, filled in from reference TRBV7-8 and TRBJ2-1, reads GAGVSQSPRYKVAKRGQDVALRCDPISGHVSLFWYQQALGQGPEFLTYFQNEAQLDKSGLPSDRFFAERPEGSVSTLKIQRTQQEDSAVYLCASSKRNPDLYNEQFFGPGTRLTVL.

This clonotype came up many times. The rearrangement joins TRBV7-3 to TRBJ2-3; 11 bases line up with TRBD2. J lost 0 bases, V lost 6 bases, and 2 bases had no gene match. CDR3 size: 15 residues. CDR1 SGHTA and CDR2 FQGTGA come from the germline V gene. The chain's CDR3 is CASSRLAGSTDTQYF. DNA of the CDR3: TGTGCCAGCAGTAGACTAGCGGGGAGCACAGATACGCAGTATTTT.

This clonotype appeared a few times. The rearrangement links TRBV6-4 to TRBJ2-7; D not resolved. In germline, CDR1 is MRHNA, CDR2 SNTAGT. There are 13 residues in the CDR3. V was trimmed by 4 bases and J by 0 bases, leaving 7 bases between them. The chain's CDR3 is CASSVANSYEQYF. CDR3 nucleotides: TGTGCCAGCAGTGTTGCTAACTCCTACGAGCAGTACTTC.

This clonotype was recorded a few times. The chain links TRBV5-1 to TRBJ2-5; 11 bases are a match to TRBD1. Trimming cost V 3 bases and J 4 bases; bases outside gene matches: 5. CDR1 is SGHRS and CDR2 is YFSETQ in the germline V gene. The CDR3 is made up of 15 amino acids. CDR3 sequence: CASSWTGGASETQYF. CDR3 coding DNA: TGCGCCAGCAGCTGGACAGGGGGCGCTTCAGAGACCCAGTACTTC.

The CDR3 DNA is TGTGCCAGCAGGTTGGGACAAGGCAACACCGGGGAGCTGTTTTTT. Translated, it gives CASRLGQGNTGELFF. This sequence joins TRBV7-9 and TRBJ2-2; D is possibly TRBD1 (6 bases). The V gene's germline CDR1 is SEHNR and CDR2 FQNEAQ (reference sequence). This CDR3 comprises 15 residues. The V end lost 6 bases, the J end lost 2 bases, and 13 bases lay between the germline ends. The full variable domain, rest sourced from reference TRBV7-9 and TRBJ2-2, is DTGVSQNPRHKITKRGQNVTFRCDPISEHNRLYWYRQTLGQGPEFLTYFQNEAQLEKSRLLSDRFSAERPKGSFSTLEIQRTEQGDSAMYLCASRLGQGNTGELFFGEGSRLTVL.

The sample holds many counts of this clonotype. The genes are TRBV6-5 and TRBJ2-1; a possible D gene is TRBD1 (6 bases). Germline V lookup: CDR1 MNHEY, CDR2 SVGAGI. This CDR3 comprises 12 residues. The ends were cut back, 5 bases at V and 5 bases at J, with 7 bases in the middle. CDR3 loop: CASSRDNNEQFF. The CDR3 DNA reads TGTGCCAGCAGTCGGGACAACAATGAGCAGTTCTTC.

The J gene is TRBJ2-3, the V gene TRBV4-2, with 8 bases aligning to TRBD1. The germline gives CDR1 LGHNA, CDR2 YNFKEQ. The CDR3 is 17 amino acids. With 2 bases clipped from V and 3 bases from J, the junction kept 10 bases outside the gene matches. CDR3 DNA: TGTGCCAGCAGCCAAAGGAGGTTGACAGGGGTAACAGATACGCAGTATTTT. This translates into CASSQRRLTGVTDTQYF.

This chain connects TRBV6-1 to TRBJ1-6; D is perhaps TRBD1 (5 bases). CDR3 length: 15 residues. V shed 4 bases and J shed 5 bases, with 12 bases lying between them. Germline V CDR1 and CDR2: MNHNS, SASEGT. CDR3 nucleotides: TGTGCCAGCAGTGCGCCGGGACTGAATAATTCACCCCTCCACTTT. Its protein is CASSAPGLNNSPLHF.

The V and J genes are TRBV30 and TRBJ1-1, with TRBD1 as a possible D gene (6 bases). The CDR3 runs 16 residues. The germline V and J ends were trimmed by 4 bases and 4 bases, with 22 bases remaining between them. Germline V CDR1 and CDR2: GTSNPN, SVGIG (reference sequence). The CDR3 here is CAWTGGGGAQTTEAFF. The DNA of the CDR3 is TGTGCCTGGACGGGTGGCGGGGGCGCACAGACCACTGAAGCTTTCTTT.

This clonotype showed up many times. This rearrangement joins TRBV5-1 to TRBJ1-5, with D tentatively TRBD1 (6 bases). The germline V gene encodes CDR1 SGHRS and CDR2 YFSETQ. This CDR3 is built from 16 residues. V lost 0 bases to trimming and J lost 5 bases, with 15 bases between them. CDR3 in amino acids: CASSLESGAGDQPQHF. The DNA of the CDR3 is TGCGCCAGCAGCTTGGAGAGCGGGGCAGGGGATCAGCCCCAGCATTTT.

The V and J genes are TRBV19 and TRBJ2-3, with a tentative D call TRBD2 (6 bases). Germline V gene sequence: CDR1 LNHDA, CDR2 SQIVND (reference sequence). The CDR3 runs 13 residues. Trimming stripped 6 bases from V and 7 bases from J, with 14 bases between. In DNA form, the CDR3 reads TGTGCCAGTAGCAAAAACCGGGACTATACGCAGTATTTT. Translation: CASSKNRDYTQYF.

A few counts support this clonotype. V gene TRBV5-6 combines with J gene TRBJ2-2; unclear D gene. V lost 4 bases and J 4 bases, leaving 11 bases between the germline ends. The CDR3 spans 14 residues. From germline, CDR1 is SGHDT and CDR2 YYEEEE. CDR3 nucleotide sequence: TGTGCCAGCAGCCTCGGCGTATTCACCGGGGAGCTGTTTTTT. As protein: CASSLGVFTGELFF.

The chain is built from TRBV5-1 and TRBJ2-5; D may correspond to TRBD1 or TRBD2 (6 bases each). CDR1 is SGHRS, CDR2 YFSETQ, per germline. Trimming pared 5 bases from V and 4 bases from J, leaving 12 bases between. The CDR3 spans 13 residues. CDR3 in DNA: TGCGCCAGCAGACAACAGGGAGGAGAGACCCAGTACTTC. Residues: CASRQQGGETQYF. Supplemented by reference TRBV5-1 and TRBJ2-5, the full variable domain reads KAGVTQTPRYLIKTRGQQVTLSCSPISGHRSVSWYQQTPGQGLQFLFEYFSETQRNKGNFPGRFSGRQFSNSRSEMNVSTLELGDSALYLCASRQQGGETQYFGPGTRLLVL.

V gene TRBV27 combines with J gene TRBJ2-7; no firm D call. Germline CDR1 reads MNHEY; CDR2 reads SMNVEV (reference sequence). This CDR3 is 14 amino acids long. With 0 bases removed from V and 6 bases from J, the gap between germline ends came to 12 bases. In DNA form, the CDR3 reads TGTGCCAGCAGTTTATCGATGGTAACGTTCGAGCAGTACTTC. Protein sequence: CASSLSMVTFEQYF.

The chain joins TRBV20-1 to TRBJ1-1, with 9 bases fitting TRBD1. This CDR3 is built from 14 residues. In germline, CDR1 is DFQATT, CDR2 SNEGSKA (reference sequence). The trim removed 1 base at V and 5 bases at J, leaving 5 bases unmatched. The CDR3, as DNA: TGCAGTGCTAGAGGAGGGACAGGGCCAACTGAAGCTTTCTTT. This codes for CSARGGTGPTEAFF.

This chain uses TRBV4-3 with TRBJ2-3, with 11 bases matching TRBD2. The CDR3 has 16 residues. Germline loops: CDR1 LGHNA, CDR2 YSLEER. V was pared by 2 bases and J by 1 base, with 2 bases of the junction left unmatched. The CDR3 DNA reads TGCGCCAGCAGCCAACTAGCGGGAGGCGGCACAGATACGCAGTATTTT. The encoded protein is CASSQLAGGGTDTQYF.

The CDR3 DNA reads as TGTGCCAGCACCCTCCTCGGGACAGACGATGGTGGCTACACCTTC. The encoded protein is CASTLLGTDDGGYTF. The chain employs TRBV2 and TRBJ1-2; 7 bases are a match to TRBD1. This CDR3 spans 15 amino acids. Losses at the gene ends were 7 bases for V and 7 bases for J; bases not matched to a gene: 15. The germline V gene encodes CDR1 SNHLY and CDR2 FYNNEI.